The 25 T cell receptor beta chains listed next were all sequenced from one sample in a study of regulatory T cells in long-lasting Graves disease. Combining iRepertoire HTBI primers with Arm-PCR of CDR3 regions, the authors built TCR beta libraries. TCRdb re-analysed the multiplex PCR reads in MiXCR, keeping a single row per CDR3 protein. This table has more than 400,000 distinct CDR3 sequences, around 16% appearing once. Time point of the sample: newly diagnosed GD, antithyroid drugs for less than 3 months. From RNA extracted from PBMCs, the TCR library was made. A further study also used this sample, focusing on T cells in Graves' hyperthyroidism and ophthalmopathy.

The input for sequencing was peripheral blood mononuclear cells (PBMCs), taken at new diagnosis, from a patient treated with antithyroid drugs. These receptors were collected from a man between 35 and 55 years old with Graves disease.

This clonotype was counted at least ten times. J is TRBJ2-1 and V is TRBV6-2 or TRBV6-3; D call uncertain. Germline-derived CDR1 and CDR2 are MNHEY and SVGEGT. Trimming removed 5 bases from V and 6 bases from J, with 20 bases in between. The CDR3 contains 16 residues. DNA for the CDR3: TGTGCCAGCAGTCACCCAGGATCCCTAGTGGCCAATGAGCAGTTCTTC. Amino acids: CASSHPGSLVANEQFF.

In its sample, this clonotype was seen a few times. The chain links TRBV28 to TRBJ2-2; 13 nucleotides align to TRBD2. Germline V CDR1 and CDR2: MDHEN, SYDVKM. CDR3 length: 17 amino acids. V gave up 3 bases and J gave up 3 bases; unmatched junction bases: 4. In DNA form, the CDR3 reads TGTGCCAGCAGTTTTGGACTAGCGGGAGCTCACACCGGGGAGCTGTTTTTT. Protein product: CASSFGLAGAHTGELFF.

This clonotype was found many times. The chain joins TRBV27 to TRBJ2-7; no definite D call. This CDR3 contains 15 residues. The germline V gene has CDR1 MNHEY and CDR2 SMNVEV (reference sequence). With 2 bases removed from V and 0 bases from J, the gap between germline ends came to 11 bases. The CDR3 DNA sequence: TGTGCCAGCAGTTTAGCGAAGAGGAGCTCCTACGAGCAGTACTTC. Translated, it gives CASSLAKRSSYEQYF.

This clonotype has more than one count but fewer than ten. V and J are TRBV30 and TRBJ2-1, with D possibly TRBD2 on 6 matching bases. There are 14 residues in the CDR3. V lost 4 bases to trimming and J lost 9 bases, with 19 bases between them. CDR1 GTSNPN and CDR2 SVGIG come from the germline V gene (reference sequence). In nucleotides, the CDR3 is TGTGCCTGGAAGAGGCCCGGGGGTGAAAGTGAGCAGTTCTTC. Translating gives CAWKRPGGESEQFF.

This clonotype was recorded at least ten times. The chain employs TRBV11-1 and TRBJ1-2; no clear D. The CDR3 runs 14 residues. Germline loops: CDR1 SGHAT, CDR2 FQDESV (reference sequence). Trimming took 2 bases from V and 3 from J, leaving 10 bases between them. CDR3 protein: CASSLTGTYYGYTF. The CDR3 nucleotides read TGTGCCAGCAGCTTAACGGGAACATACTATGGCTACACCTTC.

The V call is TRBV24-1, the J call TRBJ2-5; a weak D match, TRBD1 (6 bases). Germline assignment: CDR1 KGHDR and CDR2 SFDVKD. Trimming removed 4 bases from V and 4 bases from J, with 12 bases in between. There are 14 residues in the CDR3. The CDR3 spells CATSETGLGETQYF. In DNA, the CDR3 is TGTGCCACCAGTGAAACAGGGTTGGGAGAGACCCAGTACTTC.

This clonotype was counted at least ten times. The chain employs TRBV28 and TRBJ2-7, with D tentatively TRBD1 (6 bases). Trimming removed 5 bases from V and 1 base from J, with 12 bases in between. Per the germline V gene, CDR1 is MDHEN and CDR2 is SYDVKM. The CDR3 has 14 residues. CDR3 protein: CASSKQGNSYEQYF. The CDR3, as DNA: TGTGCCAGCAGTAAACAGGGTAATTCCTACGAGCAGTACTTC.

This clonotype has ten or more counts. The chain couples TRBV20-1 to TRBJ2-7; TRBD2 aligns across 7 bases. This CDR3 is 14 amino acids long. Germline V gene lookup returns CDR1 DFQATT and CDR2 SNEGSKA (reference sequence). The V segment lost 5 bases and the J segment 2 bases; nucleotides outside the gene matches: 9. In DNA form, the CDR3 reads TGCAGTGCTGATGGCGGGAGCGCTACCTACGAGCAGTACTTC. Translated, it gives CSADGGSATYEQYF.

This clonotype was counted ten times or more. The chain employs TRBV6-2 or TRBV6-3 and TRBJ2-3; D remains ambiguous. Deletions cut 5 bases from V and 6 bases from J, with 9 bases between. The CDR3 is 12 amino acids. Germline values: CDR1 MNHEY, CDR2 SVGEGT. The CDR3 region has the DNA TGTGCCAGCAGTGTGGGGTGGGATACGCAGTATTTT. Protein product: CASSVGWDTQYF.

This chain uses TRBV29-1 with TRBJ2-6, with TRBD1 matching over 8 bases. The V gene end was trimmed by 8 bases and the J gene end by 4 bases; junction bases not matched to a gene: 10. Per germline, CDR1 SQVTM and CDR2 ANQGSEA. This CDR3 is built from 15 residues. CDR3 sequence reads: CSTMGQVSGANVLTF. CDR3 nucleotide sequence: TGCAGCACAATGGGACAGGTTTCGGGGGCCAACGTCCTGACTTTC.

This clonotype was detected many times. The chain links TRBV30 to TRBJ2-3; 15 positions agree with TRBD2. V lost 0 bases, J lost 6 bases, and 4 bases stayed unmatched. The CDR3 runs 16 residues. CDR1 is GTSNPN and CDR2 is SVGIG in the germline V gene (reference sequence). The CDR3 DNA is TGTGCCTGGAGTGTCGGACTAGCGGGAGGGAGGGATACGCAGTATTTT. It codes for CAWSVGLAGGRDTQYF.

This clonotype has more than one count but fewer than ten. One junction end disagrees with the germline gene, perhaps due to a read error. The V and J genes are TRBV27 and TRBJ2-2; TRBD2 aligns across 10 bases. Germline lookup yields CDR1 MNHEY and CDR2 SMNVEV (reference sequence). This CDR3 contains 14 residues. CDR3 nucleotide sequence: TGTGCCAGCAGGGTAGCGGGGGGCGCCGGAGAGCTGTTTTTT. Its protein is CASRVAGGAGELFF.

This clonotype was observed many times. The CDR3 DNA follows: TGTGCCAGCAGTTCAACCGGGACAGGGATAAGCTCCTATAATTCACCCCTCCACTTT. Translating gives CASSSTGTGISSYNSPLHF. The chain combines TRBV28 with TRBJ1-6; 9 nucleotides line up with TRBD1. V lost 4 bases to trimming and J lost 0 bases; unmatched junction nucleotides: 10. The CDR3 has 19 amino acids. CDR1 MDHEN and CDR2 SYDVKM come from the germline V gene.

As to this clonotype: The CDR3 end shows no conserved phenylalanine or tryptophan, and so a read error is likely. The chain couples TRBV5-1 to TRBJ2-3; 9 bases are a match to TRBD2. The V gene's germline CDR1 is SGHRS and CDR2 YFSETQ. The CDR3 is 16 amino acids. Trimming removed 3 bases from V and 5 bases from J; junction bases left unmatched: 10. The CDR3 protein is CASSYLAGVKEDTQYS. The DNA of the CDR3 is TGCGCCAGCAGCTACTTAGCGGGAGTGAAGGAAGATACGCAGTATTCT.

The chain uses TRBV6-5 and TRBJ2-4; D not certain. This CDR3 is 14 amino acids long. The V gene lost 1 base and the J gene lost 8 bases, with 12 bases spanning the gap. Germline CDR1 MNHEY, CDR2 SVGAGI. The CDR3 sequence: CASSYYDDGDIQYF. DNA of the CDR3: TGTGCCAGCAGTTACTATGATGACGGTGACATTCAGTACTTC.

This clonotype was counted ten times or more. CDR3 sequence (DNA): TGTGCCTCAAAAGCGGGACTGAGCACAGATACGCAGTATTTT. Translation: CASKAGLSTDTQYF. The chain is built from TRBV30 and TRBJ2-3; 7 bases agree with TRBD2. The CDR3 extends over 14 amino acids. CDR1 and CDR2 from the germline V gene are GTSNPN and SVGIG (reference sequence). With 7 bases clipped from V and 0 bases from J, the junction kept 7 bases outside the gene matches.

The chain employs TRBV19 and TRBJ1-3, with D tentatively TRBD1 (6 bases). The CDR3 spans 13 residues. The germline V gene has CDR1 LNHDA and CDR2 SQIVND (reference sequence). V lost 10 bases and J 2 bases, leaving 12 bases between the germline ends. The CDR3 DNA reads TGTGCCACCGAAAGGGGGGCTGGAAACACCATATATTTT. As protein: CATERGAGNTIYF.

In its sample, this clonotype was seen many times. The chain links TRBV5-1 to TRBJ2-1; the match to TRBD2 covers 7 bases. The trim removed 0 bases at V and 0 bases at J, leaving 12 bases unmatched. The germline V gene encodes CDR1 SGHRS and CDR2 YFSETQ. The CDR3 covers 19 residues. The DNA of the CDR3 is TGCGCCAGCAGCTTGGATGTAGCGGGCGCGCAGAGCTCCTACAATGAGCAGTTCTTC. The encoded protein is CASSLDVAGAQSSYNEQFF.

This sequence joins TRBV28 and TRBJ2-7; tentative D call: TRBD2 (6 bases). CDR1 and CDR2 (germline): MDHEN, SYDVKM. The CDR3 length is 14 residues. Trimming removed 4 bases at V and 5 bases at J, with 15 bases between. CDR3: CASSSGTLTDEQYF. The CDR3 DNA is TGTGCCAGCAGTTCCGGGACTCTGACGGACGAGCAGTACTTC.

The CDR3 reads CASSPGGGGEKLFF. For the CDR3, the DNA is TGTGCCAGCAGCCCGGGGGGCGGAGGTGAAAAACTGTTTTTT. V gene TRBV7-9 combines with J gene TRBJ1-4, with TRBD1 as a possible D gene (6 bases). Between the trimmed V and J ends, which lost 5 bases and 7 bases, there was a span of 14 bases. The CDR3 covers 14 residues. Germline V gene lookup returns CDR1 SEHNR and CDR2 FQNEAQ (reference sequence).

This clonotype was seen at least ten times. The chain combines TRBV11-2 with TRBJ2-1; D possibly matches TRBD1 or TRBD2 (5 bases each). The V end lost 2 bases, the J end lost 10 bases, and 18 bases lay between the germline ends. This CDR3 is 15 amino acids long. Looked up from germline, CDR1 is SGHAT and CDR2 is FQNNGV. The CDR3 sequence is CASSLWWGGGEEQFF. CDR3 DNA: TGTGCCAGCAGCTTATGGTGGGGTGGGGGAGAGGAGCAGTTCTTC.

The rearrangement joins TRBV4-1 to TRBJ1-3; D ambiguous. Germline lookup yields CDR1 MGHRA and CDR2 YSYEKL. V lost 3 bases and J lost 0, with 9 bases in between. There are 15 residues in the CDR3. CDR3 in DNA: TGCGCCAGCAGCCATACACGGAGCTCTGGAAACACCATATATTTT. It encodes CASSHTRSSGNTIYF.

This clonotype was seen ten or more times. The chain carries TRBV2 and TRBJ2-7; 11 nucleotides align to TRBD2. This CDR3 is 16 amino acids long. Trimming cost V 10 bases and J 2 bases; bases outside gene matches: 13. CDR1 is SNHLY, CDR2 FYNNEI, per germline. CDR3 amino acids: CATLSRLAGGTYEQYF. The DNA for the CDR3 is TGTGCCACCCTGTCGCGCCTAGCGGGAGGAACCTACGAGCAGTACTTC.

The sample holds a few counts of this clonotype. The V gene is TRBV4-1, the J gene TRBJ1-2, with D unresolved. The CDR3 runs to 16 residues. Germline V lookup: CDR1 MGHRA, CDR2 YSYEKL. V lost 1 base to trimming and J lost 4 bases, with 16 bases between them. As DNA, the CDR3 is TGCGCCAGCAGCCAAGCCCCGCGAGGACCATCCTATGGCTACACCTTC. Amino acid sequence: CASSQAPRGPSYGYTF.

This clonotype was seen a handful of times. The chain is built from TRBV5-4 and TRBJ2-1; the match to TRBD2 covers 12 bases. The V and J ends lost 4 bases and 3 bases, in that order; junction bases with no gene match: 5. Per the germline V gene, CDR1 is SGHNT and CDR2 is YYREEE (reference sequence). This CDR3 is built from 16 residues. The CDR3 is CASSQGLAGNYNEQFF. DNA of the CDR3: TGTGCCAGCAGCCAGGGACTAGCGGGTAACTACAATGAGCAGTTCTTC.